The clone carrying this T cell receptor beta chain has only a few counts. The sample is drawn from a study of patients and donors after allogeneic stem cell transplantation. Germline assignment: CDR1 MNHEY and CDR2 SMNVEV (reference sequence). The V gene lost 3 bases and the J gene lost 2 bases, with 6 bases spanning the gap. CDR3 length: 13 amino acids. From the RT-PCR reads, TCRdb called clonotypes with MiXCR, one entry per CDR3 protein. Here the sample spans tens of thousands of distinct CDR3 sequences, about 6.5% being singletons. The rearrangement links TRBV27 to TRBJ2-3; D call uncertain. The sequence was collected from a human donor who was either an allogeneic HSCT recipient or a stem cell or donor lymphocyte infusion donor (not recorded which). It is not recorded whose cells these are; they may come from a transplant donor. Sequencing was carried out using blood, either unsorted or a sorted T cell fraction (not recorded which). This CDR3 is CASSFYTTDTQYF. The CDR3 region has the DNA TGTGCCAGCAGTTTCTATACCACAGATACGCAGTATTTT.